This T cell receptor beta chain was recorded in a study of shared clonotypes between healthy human individuals (dated by TCRdb to between 2020 and 2021). With regard to the full study: The cohort included a few men and a couple of women between 18 and 49 years of age. Libraries were prepared and TCR repertoires were sequenced by different laboratories using diverse techniques, in order to increase sequencing depth and limit assay-specific biases. Between about 0.9 and 9 billion PBMCs per donor were obtained by leukapheresis. The study deeply sequenced blood TCR repertoires of 5 or 6 healthy adults to estimate repertoire size and the extent of clonotype sharing between individuals. For each donor, CD4 naive and CD4 memory were each given three plates, CD8 naive was given two plates, and CD8 memory was given one plate. Overall study results and their limits: Across a few donors, roughly 5% of naive CD4, roughly 3.4% of naive CD8, about 2.3% of memory CD4, and roughly 0.4% of memory CD8 clonotypes were shared. Rarefaction of sorted-subset datasets indicated incomplete sequencing despite the large sequencing depth. Pairwise subsampling led to the expectation that sequencing depth would affect the degree of clonotype sharing among donors. Sampling was limited to blood, and TCR repertoires in tissue likely differ from TCR repertoires in blood. Clonotypes shared by all four sorted-subset donors showed higher generation probabilities than non-shared clonotypes. Because the study included a small number of donors, the genetic and exposure-history diversity represented was limited. Naive subsets generally had larger estimated clonotype richness than memory subsets did.

The CDR3 covers 14 residues, taking in both the cysteine and the phenylalanine. CDR3 DNA is the only sequence kept; it has 42 bases, read in frame from the first base. As encoded in the germline V gene (reference sequence), CDR1 is SEHNR while CDR2 is FQNEAQ. V is clipped by 5 bases and J by 1 base, and the sequence between their germline boundaries is 11 bases long. TCR CDR3 regions were amplified from genomic DNA by multiplex PCR using the deep immunoSEQ assay. Extracted genomic DNA from each cell subset was distributed evenly across all wells of several immunoSEQ 96-well plates, and each plate was treated as a replicate. Each replicate PCR for sorted subsets received roughly 0.2 ug genomic DNA, equal to about 30,000 T cell genomes. Purified libraries were quantified with a Qubit 3.0 fluorometer, sized on a Bioanalyzer 2100, and re-quantified with the KAPA Library Quantification kit. Every immunoSEQ 96-well plate was sequenced on a dedicated single-read 150-cycle Illumina NextSeq 550 flow cell. For the original study's pipeline: The immunoSEQ output contained only junctional sequences without quality scores, so filtering could not match that applied to full-length reads. To assign V/J genes and CDR3, sequences were annotated against IMGT germline references using PyIR, a Python wrapper for IgBLAST v1.9. Reads were removed for weak V/J assignments (E-value above 1e-6), missing CDR3, stop codons, out-of-frame junctions, or ambiguous translated residues. V3J clonotypes were defined as sequences sharing an identical inferred V gene, J gene, and CDR3 amino acid sequence. Percentage overlap between repertoires was calculated by dividing the number of shared unique clonotypes by the size of the smaller repertoire. Three approaches were used to assess repertoire richness: RTK rarefaction, the Chao1 estimator, and Recon v2.1 estimates of unobserved clonotypes. Generation probabilities for all TCRbeta clonotypes obtained by the gDNA method from a few donors were computed using OLGA. TCRdb carries this immuneACCESS record with in-frame sequences only. Its versions omit some clonotypes, under half of them owing to an unresolved V gene in the studies checked, with the rest unexplained. V, J and clone size are those of that table, while D and trimming were read from the DNA. The sample table holds just over 2,000,000 clones, of which approximately 94% were seen once. The ten biggest clones cover about 1.1% of the sample.

CD8 naive samples consisted of CD45RO-negative cells that were positively selected for CCR7, yielding a CD45RA+CCR7+ population without TemRA cells. The donors were healthy, HIV-negative adults with no recently reported acute infections or vaccinations. Only Caucasian adults living in Nashville, Tennessee, USA were represented among the donors. Blood was collected by leukapheresis, and PBMCs were isolated by Ficoll-Histopaque density gradient centrifugation and then cryopreserved in liquid nitrogen vapor phase. Analytical flow cytometry was used to check the purity and quantity of each magnetically sorted T cell population. From each sorted fraction, genomic DNA was isolated and quantified by UV absorbance on a Nanodrop 2000c. Regarding this clone: Its antigen is currently not known. Base qualities are not provided; no much larger clone lies one nucleotide away.

Rearrangement joined TRBV7-9 to TRBJ1-1; no D gene call is confident. The sequencing sample was made of naive CD8+ T cells sorted from blood. The sample's cell subset or site label is to be understood as: CD45RA+CCR7+. The clonotype was recovered from a man younger than 35 in good health. The bases are TGTGCCAGCAGCGACCGGGTCCCGAACACTGAAGCTTTCTTT. Its translation reads: CASSDRVPNTEAFF.